A selection of T cell receptor beta chains follows, all from one sample in a study of T cells in Graves' hyperthyroidism and ophthalmopathy. TCRdb re-derived calls from the multiplex PCR reads in MiXCR, one entry per CDR3 protein. The data contain 800,000 or so distinct CDR3 sequences, 38% of them singletons. Material: blood. These receptors originate from a man between 18 and 35 years old with Graves' hyperthyroidism. Each CDR3 is given with its conserved first and last residue. The D gene is left open where the match is weak. Size tells how often a clone was seen (once, few, many) or the class of an expanded clone, and some rows leave it out.

cdr3_length j_call clone_size d_call v_call cdr3_nt cdr3_aa
16 TRBJ2-7 few NA TRBV7-2 TGTGCCAGCAGCATCATGTCTAGCGCGAGCTCCTACGAGCAGTACTTC CASSIMSSASSYEQYF
13 TRBJ1-2 many NA TRBV2 TGTGCCAGCAGTGAACGGGGCTTAGGTGGCTACACCTTC CASSERGLGGYTF
12 TRBJ1-2 few NA TRBV18 TGTGCCAGCTCACCACCGAACAGTGGCTACACCTTC CASSPPNSGYTF
13 TRBJ2-7 NA NA TRBV3-1 TGTGCCAGCAGCCAGGCGATCTCCTACGAGCAGTACTTC CASSQAISYEQYF
16 TRBJ2-5 few NA TRBV14 TGTGCCAGCAGCCAAGACCGGGACCGGGGACGGGAGACCCAGTACTTC CASSQDRDRGRETQYF
15 TRBJ2-2 NA TRBD1 TRBV19 TGTGCCAGTCACGCCGGGACAGGGGACACCGGGGAGCTGTTTTTT CASHAGTGDTGELFF
15 TRBJ1-5 few NA TRBV12-3/TRBV12-4 TGTGCCAGCAGTTACGACAGCGAGCCCAATCAGCCCCAGCATTTT CASSYDSEPNQPQHF
14 TRBJ2-7 few NA TRBV7-2 TGTGCCAGCAGCCTCGCAACTAGCCGCTACGAGCAGTACTTC CASSLATSRYEQYF
13 TRBJ1-2 few NA TRBV6-5 TGTGCCAACAGTGGGTGGCAGGGAGATGGCTACACCTTC CANSGWQGDGYTF
15 TRBJ2-7 NA NA TRBV3-1 TGTGCCAGCAGCCTACACCCAGGACTCCCCCTCGAGCAATACTTC CASSLHPGLPLEQYF
11 TRBJ2-7 many NA TRBV29-1 TGCAGCGTTGCGACCACCTACGAGCAGTACTTC CSVATTYEQYF
12 TRBJ2-7 NA NA TRBV7-3 TGTGCCAGCAGCTCAACCGACGACGAGCAGTACTTC CASSSTDDEQYF
15 TRBJ1-1 few NA TRBV7-2 TGTGCCAGCAGCTTAGGGAGGGTCCCGAACACTGAAGCTTTCTTT CASSLGRVPNTEAFF
13 TRBJ1-5 few NA TRBV19 TGTGCCAGTACCGTGTGGGGCAATCAGCCCCAGCATTTT CASTVWGNQPQHF
16 TRBJ2-7 NA NA TRBV5-1 TGCGCCAACAGCTTCGGTAGTAGCGGTGGGAGCTACGAGCAGTACTTC CANSFGSSGGSYEQYF
12 TRBJ1-1 NA NA TRBV20-1 TGCAGTGCTTCGGTCCAGAACACTGAAGCTTTCTTT CSASVQNTEAFF
16 TRBJ1-4 NA NA TRBV7-9 TGTGCCAGCAGCTCCGACAGGCCCCCAACTAATGAAAAACTGTTTTTT CASSSDRPPTNEKLFF
14 TRBJ2-7 few TRBD2 TRBV7-9 TGTGCCAGCAGCTCGACTAGCGGGGCCTACGAGCAGTACTTC CASSSTSGAYEQYF
14 TRBJ2-5 NA NA TRBV5-6 TGTGCCAGCAGCTTAGGGGACTTAAAAGAGACCCAGTACTTC CASSLGDLKETQYF
14 TRBJ2-7 few TRBD1 TRBV6-5 TGTGCCAGCAGTTACCTCCCCGACAGGGCCGAGCAGTACTTC CASSYLPDRAEQYF
13 TRBJ1-1 many NA TRBV10-3 TGTGCCAATGCTGGCGGGGAGAACACTGAAGCTTTCTTT CANAGGENTEAFF
15 TRBJ2-7 many TRBD2 TRBV7-2 TGTGCCAGCAGCTCATGGCGGGAGGGCCGTGACGAGCAGTACTTC CASSSWREGRDEQYF